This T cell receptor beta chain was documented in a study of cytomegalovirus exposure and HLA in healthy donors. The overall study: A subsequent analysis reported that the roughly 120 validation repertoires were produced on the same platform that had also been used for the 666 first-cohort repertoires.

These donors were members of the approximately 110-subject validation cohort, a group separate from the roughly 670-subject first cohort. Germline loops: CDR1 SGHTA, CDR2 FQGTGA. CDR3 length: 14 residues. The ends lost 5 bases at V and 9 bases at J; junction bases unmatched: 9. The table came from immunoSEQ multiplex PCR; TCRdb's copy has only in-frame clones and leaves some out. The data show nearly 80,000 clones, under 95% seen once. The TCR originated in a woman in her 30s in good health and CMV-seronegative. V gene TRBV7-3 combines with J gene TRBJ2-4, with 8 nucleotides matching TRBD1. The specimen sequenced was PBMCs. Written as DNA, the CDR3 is TGTGCCAGCAGCGCCTCGACAGGGGTGACCATTCAGTACTTC. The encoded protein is CASSASTGVTIQYF.